This T cell receptor (beta chain) was retrieved from a study of shared clonotypes between healthy human individuals. Authors' methods: Filtering differed because ImmunoSEQ produced junction-only sequences that carried no quality scores. The data were produced by immunoSEQ multiplex PCR, yet TCRdb's version contains in-frame clones alone and is incomplete. V and J calls plus clone size are reproduced from that table; the DNA served to infer D and trimming. The table shows nearly 750,000 clones, with roughly 72% occurring only once. In regard to this clone: What it recognizes is unknown.

Study-wide points: The study found lower generation probabilities in non-shared clonotypes than in those shared by all four donors. Generally, naive subsets came out with larger estimated richness than memory subsets.

Sequenced: memory CD4+ T cells sorted from blood. Regarding subset: CD45RA-negative fraction. The clonotype was recovered from a young woman in good health.

The CDR3 DNA reads TGCGCCAGCAGCCAGGGTGGGGCCGCAACTAATGAAAAACTGTTTTTT. It specifies CASSQGGAATNEKLFF. This chain links TRBV4-1 with TRBJ1-4, with D possibly TRBD1 on 5 matching bases. In germline, CDR1 is MGHRA, CDR2 YSYEKL. Trimming cost V 3 bases and J 0 bases, with 11 bases left between them. The CDR3 consists of 16 residues.